This T cell receptor (beta chain) was captured in a study of Graves' ophthalmopathy and Graves' hyperthyroidism. Hyperthyroidism was new, under 2 months, in patients aged 18 to 65. A remark on this clonotype: Its antigen is unknown.

For repertoire sequencing, the TCR beta CDR3 regions were amplified from RNA transcripts. RT-PCR with HTBI primers came first, then second-round multiplex PCR. TCRdb reprocessed the multiplex PCR reads with MiXCR, giving one entry per CDR3 protein. The table shows 400,000 to 450,000 distinct CDR3 sequences, with around 20% occurring only once. Findings of the study overall: Distinction of ophthalmopathy from stable hyperthyroidism by a 13-signature model reached roughly 88% sensitivity and approximately 80% specificity.

Sequences were obtained from peripheral blood. This clonotype originated in a woman aged 18-29 years with stable Graves' hyperthyroidism.

CDR3 sequence reads: CATRGRGTEAFF. In DNA, the CDR3 is TGTGCCACCAGAGGAAGGGGGACTGAAGCTTTCTTT. This chain links TRBV24-1 with TRBJ1-1; tentative D call: TRBD1 (6 bases). Trimming took 7 bases from V and 5 from J, leaving 10 bases between them. Germline V CDR1 and CDR2: KGHDR, SFDVKD. The CDR3 sequence is 12 residues long.